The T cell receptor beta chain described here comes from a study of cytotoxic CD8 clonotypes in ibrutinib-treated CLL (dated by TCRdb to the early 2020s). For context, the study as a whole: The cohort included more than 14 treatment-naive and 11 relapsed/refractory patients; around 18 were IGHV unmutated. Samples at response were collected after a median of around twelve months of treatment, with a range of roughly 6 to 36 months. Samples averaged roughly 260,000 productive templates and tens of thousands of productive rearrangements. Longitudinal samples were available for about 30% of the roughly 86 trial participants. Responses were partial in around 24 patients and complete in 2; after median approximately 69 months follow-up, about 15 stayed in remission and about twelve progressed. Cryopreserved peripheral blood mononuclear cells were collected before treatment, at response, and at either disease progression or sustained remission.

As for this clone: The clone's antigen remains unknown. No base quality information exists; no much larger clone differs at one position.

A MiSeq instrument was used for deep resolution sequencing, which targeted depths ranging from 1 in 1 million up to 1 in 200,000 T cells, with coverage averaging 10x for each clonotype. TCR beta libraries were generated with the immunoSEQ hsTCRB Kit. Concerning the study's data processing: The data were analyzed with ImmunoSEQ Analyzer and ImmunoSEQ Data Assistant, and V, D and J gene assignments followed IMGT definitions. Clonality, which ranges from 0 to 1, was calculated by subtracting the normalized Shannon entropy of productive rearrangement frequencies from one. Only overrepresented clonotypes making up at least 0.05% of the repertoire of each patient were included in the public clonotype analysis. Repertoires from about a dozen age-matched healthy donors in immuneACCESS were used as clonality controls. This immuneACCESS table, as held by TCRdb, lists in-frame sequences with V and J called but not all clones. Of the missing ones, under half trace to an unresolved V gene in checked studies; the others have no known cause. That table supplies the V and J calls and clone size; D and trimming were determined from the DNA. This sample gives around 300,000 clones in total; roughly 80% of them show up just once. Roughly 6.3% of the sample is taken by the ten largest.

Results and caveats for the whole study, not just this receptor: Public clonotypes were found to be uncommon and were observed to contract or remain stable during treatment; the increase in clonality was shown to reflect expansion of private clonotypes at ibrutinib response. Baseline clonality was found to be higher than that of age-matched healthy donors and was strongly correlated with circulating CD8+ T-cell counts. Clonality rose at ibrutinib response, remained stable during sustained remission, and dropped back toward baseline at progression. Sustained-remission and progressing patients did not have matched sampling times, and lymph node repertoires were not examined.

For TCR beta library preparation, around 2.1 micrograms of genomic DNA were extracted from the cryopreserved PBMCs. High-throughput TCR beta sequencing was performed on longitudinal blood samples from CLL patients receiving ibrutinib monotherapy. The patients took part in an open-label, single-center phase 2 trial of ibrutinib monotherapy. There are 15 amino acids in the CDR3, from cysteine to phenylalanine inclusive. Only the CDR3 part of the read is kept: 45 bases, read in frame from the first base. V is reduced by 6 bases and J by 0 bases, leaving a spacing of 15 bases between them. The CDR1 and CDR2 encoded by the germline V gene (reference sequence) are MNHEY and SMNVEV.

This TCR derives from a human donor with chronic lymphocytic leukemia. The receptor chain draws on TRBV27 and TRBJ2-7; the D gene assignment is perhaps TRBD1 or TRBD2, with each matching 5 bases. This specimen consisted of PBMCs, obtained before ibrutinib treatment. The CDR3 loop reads CASRQAGTHSYEQYF. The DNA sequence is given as TGTGCCAGCAGGCAAGCCGGGACGCACTCCTACGAGCAGTACTTC.